These T cell receptor beta chains were read from a single sample in a study of response to subunit inactivated influenza vaccine. TCRdb re-derived calls from the RT-PCR reads in MiXCR, one entry per CDR3 protein. The table has roughly 780,000 distinct CDR3 sequences, 18% seen once. Sequenced material: PBMCs from blood, taken about 5 days after vaccination. These receptors came from a man aged 45-65 years who received an inactivated influenza vaccine. Each CDR3 is given without its conserved first and last residue.

v_gene: TRBV6-1; CDR3aa: ASSVMENINTEAF
v_gene: TRBV20-1; CDR3aa: SALGRTTFQGYRDTQY
v_gene: TRBV7-2; CDR3aa: ASSPLRVHEQF
v_gene: TRBV20-1; CDR3aa: SADLAGSEQF
v_gene: TRBV5-1; CDR3aa: ASSQTGAGNTIY
v_gene: TRBV5-6; CDR3aa: ASSSPTEAETQY
v_gene: TRBV29-1; CDR3aa: SVDGVAGVQETQY
v_gene: TRBV20-1; CDR3aa: SARDRPWDSGANVLT
v_gene: TRBV5-6; CDR3aa: ASTRSSGSTDTQY
v_gene: TRBV15; CDR3aa: ATSRLTSPGETQY
v_gene: TRBV5-8; CDR3aa: ASSLARGANEQF
v_gene: TRBV20-1; CDR3aa: SARPTSGYNEQF
v_gene: TRBV20-1; CDR3aa: SARDLQGIGYYGYT
v_gene: TRBV4-3; CDR3aa: ASSQATGDGAF
v_gene: TRBV6-2/TRBV6-3; CDR3aa: ASSYGGLVNEQF
v_gene: TRBV29-1; CDR3aa: SGTDRDTEAF
v_gene: TRBV2; CDR3aa: ASKTGGGNEQF
v_gene: TRBV5-1; CDR3aa: ASSKGQGNGYT
v_gene: TRBV12-3/TRBV12-4; CDR3aa: ASSFGSGMSNQPQH
v_gene: TRBV30; CDR3aa: ASAEDTEAF
v_gene: TRBV28; CDR3aa: ASSFGRVSYEQY
v_gene: TRBV7-9; CDR3aa: ASSSWTEYTGELF
v_gene: TRBV4-3; CDR3aa: ASSQVGDSPLH
v_gene: TRBV28; CDR3aa: ASSLRREFGETQY
v_gene: TRBV15; CDR3aa: ATSPRTTGELF
v_gene: TRBV6-5; CDR3aa: ASSYGGRAQYEQY
v_gene: TRBV20-1; CDR3aa: SAISGRDYEQY
v_gene: TRBV4-1; CDR3aa: ASSPRTVARTYEQY
v_gene: TRBV5-1; CDR3aa: ASSLGEISSPLH
v_gene: TRBV7-2; CDR3aa: ASSLRKGGTTDTQY
v_gene: TRBV7-8; CDR3aa: ASSPDREKAYEQY
v_gene: TRBV18; CDR3aa: ASSPPGDYEQY
v_gene: TRBV7-9; CDR3aa: ASSLDLGYSTDTQY
v_gene: TRBV6-1; CDR3aa: ASSERGVLSEQF
v_gene: TRBV24-1; CDR3aa: ATSDLPDSYNEQF
v_gene: TRBV5-5; CDR3aa: ASSLPHINEQF
v_gene: TRBV4-2; CDR3aa: ASSQVGRGDNTEAF
v_gene: TRBV7-9; CDR3aa: ASKQGESIQY
v_gene: TRBV10-3; CDR3aa: AIRGDITNTEAF
v_gene: TRBV7-6; CDR3aa: ASSFPRTGENTGELF
v_gene: TRBV12-3/TRBV12-4; CDR3aa: ASSTLRTQETQY
v_gene: TRBV29-1; CDR3aa: SALKTGDEQF
v_gene: TRBV4-2; CDR3aa: ASSQDILGWEQF
v_gene: TRBV24-1; CDR3aa: ATGTSEQF
v_gene: TRBV5-1; CDR3aa: ASSLAAGAGEKLF
v_gene: TRBV5-5; CDR3aa: ASSPVGAGVFNEQF
v_gene: TRBV18; CDR3aa: ASSPQGTGGYEQY
v_gene: TRBV10-3; CDR3aa: AISESTGWDEQF
v_gene: TRBV20-1; CDR3aa: SARGREAYNEQF
v_gene: TRBV29-1; CDR3aa: SVHRTGGGTEAF
v_gene: TRBV7-9; CDR3aa: ASSLDYHSDTQY
v_gene: TRBV2; CDR3aa: ASSDESYNEQF
v_gene: TRBV7-6; CDR3aa: ASSSPSGGGEQF
v_gene: TRBV12-3/TRBV12-4; CDR3aa: ASSLAGQVKNTEAF
v_gene: TRBV6-5; CDR3aa: ASSYSDSGKTDTQY
v_gene: TRBV20-1; CDR3aa: SARAQTGGKIYEQY
v_gene: TRBV27; CDR3aa: ASSLTGGSGQSSYNEQF
v_gene: TRBV11-2; CDR3aa: ASSLAGLRDHTVTQY
v_gene: TRBV12-3/TRBV12-4; CDR3aa: ASSFSTYEQF
v_gene: TRBV25-1; CDR3aa: ASTDYRDDYGYT